This TCR beta chain was sequenced in a study of vaccination effects on CD4 cells after COVID-19. Study-wide findings and caveats: Marked contraction was observed in infection-induced and vaccine-induced clones late after vaccination.

Germline assignment: CDR1 SGHTA and CDR2 FQGNSA. CDR3 size: 15 residues. J was trimmed by 3 bases and V by 2 bases; bases with no gene match: 3. As for this clone: What it recognizes is unknown.

Under the ViraFEST assay, PBMC were stimulated with viral peptide pools so that antigen-specific CD4+ T cells expanded. Sequencing was performed afterwards. Scientists isolated CD4+ T cells after an approximately 10-day culture period ended. Having tested negative for nucleocapsid antibodies, the vaccine recipients showed no prior SARS-CoV-2 infection. Assay used: immunoSEQ multiplex PCR; TCRdb lists only in-frame clones, some missing. The data contain 35,000 to 40,000 clones, over 65% of them singletons. This TCR was recovered from a human donor who received a COVID-19 vaccine. This sample comprised CD4+ T cells from PBMCs cultured with HCoV-OC43 spike peptides, obtained before COVID-19 vaccination. Subset here: HCoV-OC43 spike overlapping peptide pool stimulation. The chain links TRBV7-2 to TRBJ2-2; the match to TRBD2 covers 7 bases. CDR3 region: CASSLKGRDTGELFF. CDR3 nucleotides: TGTGCCAGCAGCTTAAAGGGGAGGGACACCGGGGAGCTGTTTTTT.